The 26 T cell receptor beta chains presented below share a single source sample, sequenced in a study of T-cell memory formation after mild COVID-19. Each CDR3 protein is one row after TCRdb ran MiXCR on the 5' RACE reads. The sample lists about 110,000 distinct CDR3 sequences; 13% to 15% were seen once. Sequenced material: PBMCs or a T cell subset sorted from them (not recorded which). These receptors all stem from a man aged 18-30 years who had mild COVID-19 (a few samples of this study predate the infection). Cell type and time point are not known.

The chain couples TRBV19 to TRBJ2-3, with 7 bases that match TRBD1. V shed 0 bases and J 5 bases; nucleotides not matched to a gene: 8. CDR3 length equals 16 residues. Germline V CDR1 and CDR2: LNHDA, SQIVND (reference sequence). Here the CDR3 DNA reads TGTGCCAGTAGTATAGATCGTACAGGGGCGAGAGATACGCAGTATTTT. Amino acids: CASSIDRTGARDTQYF.

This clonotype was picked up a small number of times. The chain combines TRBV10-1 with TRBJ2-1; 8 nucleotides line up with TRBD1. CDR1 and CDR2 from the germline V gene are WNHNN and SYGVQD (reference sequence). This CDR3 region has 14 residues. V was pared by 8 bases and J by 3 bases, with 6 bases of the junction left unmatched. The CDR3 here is CASSGTGVYNEQFF. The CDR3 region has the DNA TGCGCCAGCTCCGGGACAGGAGTCTACAATGAGCAGTTCTTC.

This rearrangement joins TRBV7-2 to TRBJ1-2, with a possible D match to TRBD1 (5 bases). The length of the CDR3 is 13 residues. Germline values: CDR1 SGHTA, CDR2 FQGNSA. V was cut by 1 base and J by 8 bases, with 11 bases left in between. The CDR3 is CASSLGGRGGYTF. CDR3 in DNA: TGTGCCAGCAGCTTAGGGGGTCGGGGCGGCTACACCTTC.

DNA of the CDR3: TGTGCCAGCAGCTTTTCGTATTGGGACTTGGCCGGGGAGCTGTTTTTT. This codes for CASSFSYWDLAGELFF. V is TRBV7-2 and J is TRBJ2-2, with D perhaps TRBD2 (6 bases). Trimming shortened V by 3 bases and J by 6 bases, and 17 bases separated the two germline ends. Germline V gene data show CDR1 as SGHTA and CDR2 as FQGNSA. This CDR3 contains 16 residues. Variable domain in full (rest from reference TRBV7-2 and TRBJ2-2): GAGVSQSPSNKVTEKGKDVELRCDPISGHTALYWYRQSLGQGLEFLIYFQGNSAPDKSGLPSDRFSAERTGGSVSTLTIQRTQQEDSAVYLCASSFSYWDLAGELFFGEGSRLTVL.

DNA for the CDR3: TGCAGCACCGACAGCCTGGAGGGCTACACCTTC. Amino acids: CSTDSLEGYTF. The chain links TRBV29-1 to TRBJ1-2; D may be TRBD1 (5 bases). The V and J ends lost 8 bases and 8 bases respectively, with 15 bases between them. From germline, CDR1 is SQVTM and CDR2 ANQGSEA. The CDR3 runs to 11 residues.

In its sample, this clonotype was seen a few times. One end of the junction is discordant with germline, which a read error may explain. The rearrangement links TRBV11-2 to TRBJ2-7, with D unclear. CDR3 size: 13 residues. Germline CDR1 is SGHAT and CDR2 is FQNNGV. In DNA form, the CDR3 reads TGTGCCAGCAGCCTAGACGGATCCTACGAGCAGTACTTC. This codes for CASSLDGSYEQYF.

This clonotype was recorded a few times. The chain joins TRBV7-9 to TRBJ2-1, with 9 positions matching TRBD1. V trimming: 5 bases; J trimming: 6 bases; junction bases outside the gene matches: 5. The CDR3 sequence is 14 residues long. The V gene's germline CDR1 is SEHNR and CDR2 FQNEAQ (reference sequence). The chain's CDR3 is CASSPTGGRNEQFF. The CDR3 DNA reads TGTGCCAGCAGCCCGACAGGGGGGCGCAATGAGCAGTTCTTC.

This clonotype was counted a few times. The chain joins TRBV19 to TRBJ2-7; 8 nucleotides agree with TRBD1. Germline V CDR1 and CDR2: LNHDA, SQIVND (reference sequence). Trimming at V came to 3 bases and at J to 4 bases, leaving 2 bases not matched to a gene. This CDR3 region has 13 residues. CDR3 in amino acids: CASSIGQGYEQYV. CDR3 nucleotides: TGTGCCAGTAGTATTGGACAGGGATACGAGCAGTACGTC.

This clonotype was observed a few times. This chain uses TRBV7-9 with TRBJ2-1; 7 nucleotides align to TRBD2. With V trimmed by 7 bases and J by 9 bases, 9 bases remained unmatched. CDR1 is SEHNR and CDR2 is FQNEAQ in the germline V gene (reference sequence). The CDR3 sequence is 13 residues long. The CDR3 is CASIQRGGSEQFF. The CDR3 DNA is TGTGCCAGCATCCAGCGGGGCGGCAGTGAGCAGTTCTTC.

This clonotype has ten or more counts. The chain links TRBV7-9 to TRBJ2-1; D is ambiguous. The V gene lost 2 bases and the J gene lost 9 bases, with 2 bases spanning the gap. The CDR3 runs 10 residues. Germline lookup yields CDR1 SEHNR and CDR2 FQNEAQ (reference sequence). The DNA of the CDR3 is TGTGCCAGCAGCTTAATTGAGCAGTTCTTC. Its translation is CASSLIEQFF.

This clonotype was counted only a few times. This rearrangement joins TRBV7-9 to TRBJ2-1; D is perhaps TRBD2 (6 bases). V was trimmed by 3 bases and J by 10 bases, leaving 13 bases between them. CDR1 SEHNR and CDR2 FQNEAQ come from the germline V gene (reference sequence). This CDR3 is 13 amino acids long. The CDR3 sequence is CASSLPGLREQFF. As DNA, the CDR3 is TGTGCCAGCAGCTTGCCGGGACTTCGGGAGCAGTTCTTC.

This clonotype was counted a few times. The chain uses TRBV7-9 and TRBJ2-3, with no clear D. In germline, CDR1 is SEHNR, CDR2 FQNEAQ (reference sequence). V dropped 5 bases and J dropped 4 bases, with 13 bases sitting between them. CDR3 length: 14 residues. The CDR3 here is CASSPQQDADTQYF. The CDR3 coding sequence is TGTGCCAGCAGCCCTCAACAAGACGCAGATACGCAGTATTTT.

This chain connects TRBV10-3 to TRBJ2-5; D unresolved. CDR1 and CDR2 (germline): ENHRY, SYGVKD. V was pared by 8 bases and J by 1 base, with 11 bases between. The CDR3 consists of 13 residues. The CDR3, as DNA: TGTGCCATCGGGGTGGGAATCCAAGAGACCCAGTACTTC. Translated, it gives CAIGVGIQETQYF.

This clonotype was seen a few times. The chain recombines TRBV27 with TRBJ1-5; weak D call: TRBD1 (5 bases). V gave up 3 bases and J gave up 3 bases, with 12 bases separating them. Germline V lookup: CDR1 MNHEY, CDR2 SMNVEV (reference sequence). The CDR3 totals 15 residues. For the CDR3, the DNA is TGTGCCAGCAGTTTTTCAGGGTGGCCCAATCAGCCCCAGCATTTT. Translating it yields CASSFSGWPNQPQHF.

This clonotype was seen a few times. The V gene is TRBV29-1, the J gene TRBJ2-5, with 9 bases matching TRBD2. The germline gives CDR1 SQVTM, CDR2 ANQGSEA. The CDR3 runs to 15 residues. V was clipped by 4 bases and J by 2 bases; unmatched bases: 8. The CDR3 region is CSVVRAGGYQETQYF. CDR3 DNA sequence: TGCAGCGTTGTCCGTGCGGGGGGGTATCAAGAGACCCAGTACTTC. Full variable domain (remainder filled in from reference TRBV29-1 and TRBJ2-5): SAVISQKPSRDICQRGTSLTIQCQVDSQVTMMFWYRQQPGQSLTLIATANQGSEATYESGFVIDKFPISRPNLTFSTLTVSNMSPEDSSIYLCSVVRAGGYQETQYFGPGTRLLVL.

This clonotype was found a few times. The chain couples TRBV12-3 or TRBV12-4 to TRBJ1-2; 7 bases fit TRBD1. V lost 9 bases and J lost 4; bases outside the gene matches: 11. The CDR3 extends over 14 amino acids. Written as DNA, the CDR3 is TGTGCCAGTGTTCCCGGGACAGATTTCTATGGCTACACCTTC. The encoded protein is CASVPGTDFYGYTF.

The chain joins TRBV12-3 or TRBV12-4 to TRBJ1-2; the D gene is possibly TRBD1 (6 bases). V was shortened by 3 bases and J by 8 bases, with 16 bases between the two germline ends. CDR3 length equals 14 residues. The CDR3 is CASSFEGVIRGYTF. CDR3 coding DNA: TGTGCCAGCAGTTTCGAGGGGGTGATTAGAGGCTACACCTTC.

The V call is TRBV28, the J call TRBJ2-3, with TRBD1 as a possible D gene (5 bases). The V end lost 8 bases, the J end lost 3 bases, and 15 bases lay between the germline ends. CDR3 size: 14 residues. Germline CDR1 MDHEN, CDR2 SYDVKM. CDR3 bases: TGTGCCAGCGGGCAGGGCTTAAGAACAGATACGCAGTATTTT. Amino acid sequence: CASGQGLRTDTQYF.

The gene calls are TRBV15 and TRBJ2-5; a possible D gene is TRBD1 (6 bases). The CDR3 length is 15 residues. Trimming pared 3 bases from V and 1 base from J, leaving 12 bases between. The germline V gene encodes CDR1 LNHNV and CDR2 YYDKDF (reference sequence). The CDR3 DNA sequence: TGTGCCACCAGCAGGGAAAGACAGGCCCAAGAGACCCAGTACTTC. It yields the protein CATSRERQAQETQYF. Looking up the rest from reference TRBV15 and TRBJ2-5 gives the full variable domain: DAMVIQNPRYQVTQFGKPVTLSCSQTLNHNVMYWYQQKSSQAPKLLFHYYDKDFNNEADTPDNFQSRRPNTSFCFLDIRSPGLGDTAMYLCATSRERQAQETQYFGPGTRLLVL.

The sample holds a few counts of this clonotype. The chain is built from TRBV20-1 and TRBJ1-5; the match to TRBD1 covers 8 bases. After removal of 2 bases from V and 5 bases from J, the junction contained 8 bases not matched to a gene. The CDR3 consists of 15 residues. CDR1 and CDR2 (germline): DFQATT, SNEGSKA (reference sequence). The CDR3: CSARPLLTGDQPQHF. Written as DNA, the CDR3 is TGCAGTGCTAGACCACTACTGACAGGGGATCAGCCCCAGCATTTT.

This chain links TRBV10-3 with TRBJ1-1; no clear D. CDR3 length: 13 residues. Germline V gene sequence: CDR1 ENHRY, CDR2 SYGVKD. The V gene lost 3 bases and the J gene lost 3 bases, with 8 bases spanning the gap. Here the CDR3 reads CAISDTGDTEAFF. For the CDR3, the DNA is TGTGCCATCAGTGATACCGGGGACACTGAAGCTTTCTTT.

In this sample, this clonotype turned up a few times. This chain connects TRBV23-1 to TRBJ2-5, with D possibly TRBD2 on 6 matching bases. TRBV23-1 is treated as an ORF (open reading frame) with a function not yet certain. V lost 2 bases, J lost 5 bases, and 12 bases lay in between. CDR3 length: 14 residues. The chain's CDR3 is CASSQDGSGETQYF. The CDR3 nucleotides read TGCGCCAGCAGTCAAGACGGCAGCGGGGAGACCCAGTACTTC.

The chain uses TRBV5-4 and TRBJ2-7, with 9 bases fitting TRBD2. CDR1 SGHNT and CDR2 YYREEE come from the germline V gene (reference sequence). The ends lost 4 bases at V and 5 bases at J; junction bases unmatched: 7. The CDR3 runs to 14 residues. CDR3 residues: CASSAVAGENEQYF. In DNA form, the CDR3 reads TGTGCCAGCAGCGCCGTAGCGGGGGAAAACGAGCAGTACTTC.

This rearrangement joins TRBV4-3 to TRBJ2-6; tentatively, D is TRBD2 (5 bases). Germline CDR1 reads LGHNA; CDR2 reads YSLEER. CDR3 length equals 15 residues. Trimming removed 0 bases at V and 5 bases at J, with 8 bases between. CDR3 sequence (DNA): TGCGCCAGCAGCCAAGACCCTAGCTGGGCCAACGTCCTGACTTTC. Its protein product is CASSQDPSWANVLTF.

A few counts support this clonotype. CDR3 DNA sequence: TGCGCCAGCAGCTTGGCCCCAGGGAGGGAGCAGTACGTC. Protein: CASSLAPGREQYV. The rearrangement joins TRBV5-1 to TRBJ2-7; weak D call: TRBD2 (6 bases). Trimming took off 0 bases at V and 7 bases at J, with 11 bases between the two ends. The CDR3 is made up of 13 amino acids. CDR1 and CDR2 (germline): SGHRS, YFSETQ.

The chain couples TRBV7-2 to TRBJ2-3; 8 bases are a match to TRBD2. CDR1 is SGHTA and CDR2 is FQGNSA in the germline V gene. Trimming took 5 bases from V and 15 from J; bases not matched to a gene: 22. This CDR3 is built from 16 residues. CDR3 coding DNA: TGTGCCAGCAGCCTCCACCTCGGGCTAGCGGGTCTTAAGGGTTATTTT. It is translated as CASSLHLGLAGLKGYF.